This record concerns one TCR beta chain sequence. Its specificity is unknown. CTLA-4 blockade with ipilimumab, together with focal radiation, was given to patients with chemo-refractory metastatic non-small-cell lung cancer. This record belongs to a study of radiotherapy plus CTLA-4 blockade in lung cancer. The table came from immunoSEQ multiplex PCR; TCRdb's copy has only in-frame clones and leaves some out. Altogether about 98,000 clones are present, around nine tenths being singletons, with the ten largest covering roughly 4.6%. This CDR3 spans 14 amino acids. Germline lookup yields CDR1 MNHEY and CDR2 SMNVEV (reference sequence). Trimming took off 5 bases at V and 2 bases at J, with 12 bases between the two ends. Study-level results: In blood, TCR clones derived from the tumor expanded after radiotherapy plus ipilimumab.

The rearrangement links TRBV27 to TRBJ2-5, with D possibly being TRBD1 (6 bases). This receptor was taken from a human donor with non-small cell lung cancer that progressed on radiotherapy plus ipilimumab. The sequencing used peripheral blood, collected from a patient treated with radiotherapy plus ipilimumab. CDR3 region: CASSTRTAQETQYF. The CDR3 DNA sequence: TGTGCCAGCAGTACCAGGACAGCGCAAGAGACCCAGTACTTC.